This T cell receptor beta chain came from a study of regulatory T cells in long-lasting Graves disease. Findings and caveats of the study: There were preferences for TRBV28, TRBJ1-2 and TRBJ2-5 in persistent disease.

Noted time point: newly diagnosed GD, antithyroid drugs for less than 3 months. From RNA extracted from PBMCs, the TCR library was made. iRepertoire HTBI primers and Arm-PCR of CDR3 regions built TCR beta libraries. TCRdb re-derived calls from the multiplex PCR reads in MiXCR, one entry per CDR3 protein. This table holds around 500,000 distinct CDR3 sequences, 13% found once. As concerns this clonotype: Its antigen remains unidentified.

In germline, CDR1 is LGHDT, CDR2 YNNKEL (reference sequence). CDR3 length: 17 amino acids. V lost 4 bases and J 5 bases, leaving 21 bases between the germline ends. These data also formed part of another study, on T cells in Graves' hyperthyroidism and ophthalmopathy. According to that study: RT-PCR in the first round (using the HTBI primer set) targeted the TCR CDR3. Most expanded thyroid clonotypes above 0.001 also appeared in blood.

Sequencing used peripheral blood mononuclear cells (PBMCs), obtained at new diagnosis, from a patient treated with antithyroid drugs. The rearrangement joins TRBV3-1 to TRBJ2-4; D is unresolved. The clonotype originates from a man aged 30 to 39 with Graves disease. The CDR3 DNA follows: TGTGCCAGCAGCCGTACTTCGCCGGCCGTCTTAGAAAACATTCAGTACTTC. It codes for CASSRTSPAVLENIQYF.